The 30 T cell receptor beta chains presented below share a single source sample, sequenced in a study of T cell repertoires in cytomegalovirus infection. TCRdb reprocessed the reads with MiXCR, giving one entry per CDR3 protein. The sample has nearly 450,000 distinct CDR3 sequences; roughly a third are singletons. Source material: PBMCs. The source of these receptors is a human donor in good health (CMV status not recorded). Some clones in this sample may be carry-over from other donors' samples.

The sample holds a few counts of this clonotype. V usage is TRBV20-1 and J usage is TRBJ2-1, with D perhaps assigned TRBD1 or TRBD2 (5 bases each). The CDR3 is 15 amino acids. Germline CDR1 DFQATT, CDR2 SNEGSKA (reference sequence). CDR3 protein: CRGASRGPEGNEQFF. CDR3 DNA: TGCAGAGGGGCCTCCCGGGGCCCTGAGGGCAATGAGCAGTTCTTC.

The V call is TRBV4-1, the J call TRBJ1-5; D may be TRBD1 (5 bases). CDR3 size: 16 residues. In germline, CDR1 is MGHRA, CDR2 YSYEKL. The V end lost 1 base, the J end lost 0 bases, and 10 bases lay between the germline ends. CDR3 protein: CASSQATQASNQPQHF. CDR3 DNA sequence: TGCGCCAGCAGCCAAGCTACACAGGCTAGCAATCAGCCCCAGCATTTT.

In its sample, this clonotype was seen a few times. This chain joins TRBV5-1 and TRBJ2-2, with D unclear. Germline V CDR1 and CDR2: SGHRS, YFSETQ. This CDR3 comprises 14 residues. The ends were cut back, 5 bases at V and 0 bases at J, with 8 bases in the middle. CDR3 protein: CASRQPANTGELFF. CDR3 nucleotide sequence: TGCGCCAGCAGACAGCCAGCGAACACCGGGGAGCTGTTTTTT.

This sequence joins TRBV10-2 and TRBJ1-1; maybe TRBD1 (6 bases). V lost 7 bases to trimming and J lost 7 bases, with 16 bases between them. Germline CDR1 WSHSY, CDR2 SAAADI. The length of the CDR3 is 13 residues. In DNA form, the CDR3 reads TGCGCCAGCACCTTCAATAGACAGGATGAAGCTTTCTTT. Its protein product is CASTFNRQDEAFF.

On this clonotype itself: A read error may be the cause here, since a much bigger clone is one base away. The chain joins TRBV7-2 to TRBJ1-2; D is ambiguous. The V gene's germline CDR1 is SGHTA and CDR2 FQGNSA. CDR3 length: 13 residues. The CDR3 coding sequence is TGTGCCAGCAGCCCACGGTCGGACTATAGCTACACCTTC. It encodes CASSPRSDYSYTF.

The chain recombines TRBV2 with TRBJ1-6; TRBD1 is a possible D gene (5 bases). Trimming pared 5 bases from V and 10 bases from J, leaving 15 bases between. This CDR3 comprises 14 residues. Germline CDR1 and CDR2: SNHLY and FYNNEI. This chain's CDR3 is CASSPQGSRSPLHF. CDR3 nucleotide sequence: TGTGCCAGCAGTCCTCAGGGAAGTCGATCACCCCTCCACTTT. Full variable domain (remainder filled in from reference TRBV2 and TRBJ1-6): EPEVTQTPSHQVTQMGQEVILRCVPISNHLYFYWYRQILGQKVEFLVSFYNNEISEKSEIFDDQFSVERPDGSNFTLKIRSTKLEDSAMYFCASSPQGSRSPLHFGNGTRLTVT.

This clonotype was counted only a few times. J is TRBJ1-5 and V is TRBV6-1, with D perhaps matching TRBD1 (5 bases). The length of the CDR3 is 16 residues. V lost 3 bases, J lost 4 bases, and 16 bases lay in between. CDR1 is MNHNS and CDR2 is SASEGT in the germline V gene. DNA of the CDR3: TGTGCCAGCAGTGACTTTGGGCAGGGACCAAATCAGCCCCAGCATTTT. Its translation: CASSDFGQGPNQPQHF.

There are a few counts of this clonotype. The CDR3 sequence: CASSSFRESGNTIYF. The DNA for the CDR3 is TGTGCCAGCAGCTCTTTCAGGGAGTCTGGAAACACCATATATTTT. The chain has TRBV7-9 and TRBJ1-3, with D tentatively TRBD1 (5 bases). V lost 4 bases to trimming and J lost 1 base, with 11 bases between them. CDR3 length: 15 residues. Germline V gives CDR1 SEHNR, CDR2 FQNEAQ (reference sequence).

This clonotype was detected a few times. This chain joins TRBV24-1 and TRBJ2-2; perhaps D is TRBD1 or TRBD2 (6 bases each). V shed 5 bases and J shed 0 bases, with 15 bases lying between them. Germline lookup yields CDR1 KGHDR and CDR2 SFDVKD. This CDR3 is built from 17 residues. DNA of the CDR3: TGTGCCACCAGTGTATCTATCGGGGGCCCGAACACCGGGGAGCTGTTTTTT. Protein sequence: CATSVSIGGPNTGELFF.

The CDR3 bases are TGTGCCAGCAGTTTAGCCCCGGGCCAGCCCCAGCATTTT. Protein sequence: CASSLAPGQPQHF. The chain carries TRBV27 and TRBJ1-5; D uncertain. V lost 2 bases to trimming and J lost 7 bases, with 9 bases between them. CDR3 size: 13 residues. Per germline, CDR1 MNHEY and CDR2 SMNVEV (reference sequence).

This clonotype turned up a few times. The chain is built from TRBV6-6 and TRBJ1-1; D is uncertain. The germline V gene has CDR1 MNHNY and CDR2 SVGAGI (reference sequence). V gave up 2 bases and J gave up 2 bases, with 12 bases separating them. The CDR3 is 15 residues long. The CDR3 region is CASSYRPGENTEAFF. The CDR3 nucleotides are TGTGCCAGCAGTTACCGACCGGGAGAAAACACTGAAGCTTTCTTT.

This clonotype was seen only once. This may be a read error: a much more frequent sequence differs by one nucleotide. This chain uses TRBV4-3 with TRBJ2-2; tentatively, D is TRBD1 (5 bases). The CDR3 spans 14 residues. Per germline, CDR1 LGHNA and CDR2 YSLEER. As DNA, the CDR3 is TGCGCCAGAAGCCAAGTTTCAGGGACCGGGGAGCTGTTTTTT. Translating it yields CARSQVSGTGELFF.

This chain connects TRBV2 to TRBJ1-2; no firm D call. V lost 6 bases and J 9 bases, leaving 11 bases between the germline ends. The CDR3 extends over 11 amino acids. Germline-derived CDR1 and CDR2 are SNHLY and FYNNEI. The CDR3 region is CASRTEVSYTF. The CDR3 nucleotides are TGTGCCAGCAGGACCGAGGTTAGCTACACCTTC.

In nucleotides, the CDR3 is TGTGCCAGCAGCTCTGCGAGACAACTATATAATTCACCCCTCCACTTT. As protein: CASSSARQLYNSPLHF. The chain combines TRBV5-6 with TRBJ1-6; D remains ambiguous. This CDR3 has 16 residues. Trimming shortened V by 3 bases and J by 4 bases, and 14 bases separated the two germline ends. Germline lookup yields CDR1 SGHDT and CDR2 YYEEEE.

The CDR3 is CASSQDVGFRTQHF. The CDR3 nucleotides are TGCGCCAGCAGCCAAGATGTGGGGTTTAGGACCCAGCATTTT. The chain links TRBV4-1 to TRBJ1-5; D uncertain. Germline V gives CDR1 MGHRA, CDR2 YSYEKL. The CDR3 runs to 14 residues. Trimming pared 0 bases from V and 11 bases from J, leaving 14 bases between.

The rearrangement links TRBV2 to TRBJ1-6, with D unresolved. The CDR3 runs 12 residues. V shed 3 bases and J shed 6 bases, with 3 bases lying between them. Germline V gives CDR1 SNHLY, CDR2 FYNNEI. CDR3 amino acids: CASSDPNSPLHF. CDR3 coding DNA: TGTGCCAGCAGTGACCCTAATTCACCCCTCCACTTT.

The J gene is TRBJ1-4, the V gene TRBV18; 8 nucleotides align to TRBD1. This CDR3 comprises 14 residues. Germline V CDR1 and CDR2: KGHSH, LQKENI. The ends lost 3 bases at V and 8 bases at J; junction bases unmatched: 5. The CDR3 is CASSPGQGAEKLFF. The CDR3 nucleotides read TGTGCCAGCTCACCCGGACAGGGAGCGGAAAAACTGTTTTTT.

The V call is TRBV20-1, the J call TRBJ2-7, with 7 bases matching TRBD1. The CDR3 covers 14 residues. CDR1 is DFQATT, CDR2 SNEGSKA, per germline (reference sequence). The J segment lost 6 bases and the V segment lost 4 bases, leaving 12 bases of the junction unmatched. The CDR3 nucleotides are TGCAGTGCTACCCGCCAGACAGGGTTGGCCGAGCAGTACTTC. It translates to CSATRQTGLAEQYF.

In this sample, this clonotype turned up once. The junction does not match germline at one end; this may be a read error. The chain recombines TRBV27 with TRBJ2-7; D may be TRBD2 (6 bases). This CDR3 has 12 amino acids. In germline, CDR1 is MNHEY, CDR2 SMNVEV (reference sequence). The CDR3, as DNA: TGTGCCAGCAGTTTGGAGGGAACCGAGCATTACTTC. Encoded protein: CASSLEGTEHYF.

The CDR3 here is CARTPAVNTEAFF. In nucleotides, the CDR3 is TGTGCCCGCACCCCAGCCGTGAACACTGAAGCTTTCTTT. This rearrangement joins TRBV6-6 to TRBJ1-1; no firm D call. The germline gives CDR1 MNHNY, CDR2 SVGAGI (reference sequence). The germline V and J ends were trimmed by 11 bases and 0 bases, with 13 bases remaining between them. This CDR3 has 13 residues.

A note on this clonotype: Germline and junction disagree at one end, which may indicate a read error. The rearrangement joins TRBV6-1 to TRBJ2-3, with D perhaps matching TRBD2 (7 bases). This CDR3 is 16 amino acids long. CDR1 and CDR2 (germline): MNHNS, SASEGT. The CDR3 reads CASSEIDGGRTDKQYF. The DNA for the CDR3 is TGTGCCAGCAGTGAAATAGACGGGGGGCGCACAGATAAGCAGTATTTT.

This clonotype was seen a single time. A much larger clone differs from this one at a single base, so this may be a read error. V is TRBV7-9 and J is TRBJ1-6; D is unresolved. CDR3 size: 15 residues. Germline assignment: CDR1 SEHNR and CDR2 FQNEAQ (reference sequence). The CDR3 sequence is CASSLEARKNSSLHF. CDR3 coding DNA: TGTGCCAGCAGCTTAGAAGCCAGGAAAAATTCATCCCTCCACTTT. The full variable domain, rest sourced from reference TRBV7-9 and TRBJ1-6, is DTGVSQNPRHKITKRGQNVTFRCDPISEHNRLYWYRQTLGQGPEFLTYFQNEAQLEKSRLLSDRFSAERPKGSFSTLEIQRTEQGDSAMYLCASSLEARKNSSLHFGNGTRLTVT.

This rearrangement joins TRBV6-5 to TRBJ1-2; D may be TRBD1 (6 bases). The V end lost 6 bases, the J end lost 4 bases, and 12 bases lay between the germline ends. The CDR3 loop spans 13 amino acids. CDR1 MNHEY and CDR2 SVGAGI come from the germline V gene. The CDR3, as DNA: TGTGCCAGCAGGGAAACAGGGAGCTATGGCTACACCTTC. It translates to CASRETGSYGYTF.

This clonotype was picked up many times. The chain uses TRBV7-2 and TRBJ1-6; D not resolved. V lost 6 bases to trimming and J lost 10 bases, with 13 bases between them. Germline loops: CDR1 SGHTA, CDR2 FQGNSA. This CDR3 is 13 amino acids long. The chain's CDR3 is CASRARLGSPLHF. The CDR3, as DNA: TGTGCCAGCAGAGCAAGATTGGGGTCACCCCTCCACTTT. Supplemented by reference TRBV7-2 and TRBJ1-6, the full variable domain reads GAGVSQSPSNKVTEKGKDVELRCDPISGHTALYWYRQSLGQGLEFLIYFQGNSAPDKSGLPSDRFSAERTGGSVSTLTIQRTQQEDSAVYLCASRARLGSPLHFGNGTRLTVT.

The rearrangement links TRBV15 to TRBJ1-6; TRBD1 matches 9 bases. CDR1 is LNHNV and CDR2 is YYDKDF in the germline V gene (reference sequence). The CDR3 consists of 15 residues. V was clipped by 3 bases and J by 9 bases; unmatched bases: 6. Here the CDR3 DNA reads TGTGCCACCAGCAGCCCAGGGACAGGGTTTTCACCCCTCCACTTT. Protein product: CATSSPGTGFSPLHF.

A note on this clonotype: A single base separates this from a much larger clone, so it may be a read error. The chain employs TRBV7-6 and TRBJ1-5, with D possibly TRBD1 on 6 matching bases. CDR1 and CDR2 from the germline V gene are SGHVS and FNYEAQ. This CDR3 comprises 16 residues. V dropped 2 bases and J dropped 5 bases, with 16 bases sitting between them. CDR3 DNA: TGTGCCAGCAGCTTACTCGGGGGTGGGGGCTATCAGCCCCAGCATTTT. Protein sequence: CASSLLGGGGYQPQHF.

This clonotype was seen a few times. J is TRBJ1-2 and V is TRBV7-8; 7 bases are a match to TRBD1. This CDR3 spans 14 amino acids. Losses at the gene ends were 6 bases for V and 0 bases for J; bases not matched to a gene: 4. CDR1 SGHVS and CDR2 FQNEAQ come from the germline V gene. The CDR3 reads CASSQGQTNYGYTF. In DNA, the CDR3 is TGTGCCAGCAGTCAGGGACAGACTAACTATGGCTACACCTTC.

The CDR3 DNA reads TGTGCCAGCAGCGACCCCCCACGGGGGGGAGTAGAGACCCAGTACTTC. Its protein is CASSDPPRGGVETQYF. The chain carries TRBV6-5 and TRBJ2-5; 8 nucleotides match TRBD2. CDR1 is MNHEY and CDR2 is SVGAGI in the germline V gene. V lost 6 bases, J lost 4 bases, and 13 bases stayed unmatched. The CDR3 is 16 residues long.

This clonotype came up a few times. The rearrangement links TRBV12-3 or TRBV12-4 to TRBJ2-1, with D tentatively TRBD1 (6 bases). This CDR3 is built from 15 residues. V lost 5 bases to trimming and J lost 3 bases, with 14 bases between them. The CDR3 region is CASSQWETGYNEQFF. The CDR3 DNA sequence: TGTGCCAGCAGTCAGTGGGAGACAGGCTACAATGAGCAGTTCTTC.

V is TRBV6-4 and J is TRBJ1-6, with D tentatively TRBD1 (6 bases). This CDR3 region has 15 residues. The ends were cut back, 6 bases at V and 6 bases at J, with 15 bases in the middle. The germline CDR1 and CDR2 sequences are MRHNA and SNTAGT. DNA of the CDR3: TGTGCCAGCAGACAGGGAGTGTCGGTTAATTCACCCCTCCACTTT. Protein sequence: CASRQGVSVNSPLHF.